This TCR beta chain was recovered during a study of cytotoxic CD8 clonotypes in ibrutinib-treated CLL. The protocol was immunoSEQ multiplex PCR, while the TCRdb copy is restricted to in-frame clones and leaves out a portion. The data contain around 25,000 clones, 55% to 70% of them singletons. Germline values: CDR1 KGHSH, CDR2 LQKENI. CDR3 length: 13 amino acids. The V end was cut by 6 bases, the J end by 5 bases, with 13 bases between. The rearrangement uses TRBV18 and TRBJ2-5; no firm D call. The specimen was PBMCs, collected at disease progression, from a patient treated with ibrutinib. The clonotype originates from a human donor with chronic lymphocytic leukemia. Written as DNA, the CDR3 is TGTGCCAGCTCTTGGCGGCCTCTTGAGACCCAGTACTTC. Protein: CASSWRPLETQYF.